These T cell receptor beta chains were read from a single sample in a study of human T cells and chemical hapten exposure. In TCRdb, the RACE reads were re-called with MiXCR into one record per CDR3 protein. The sample lists some 79,000 distinct CDR3 sequences; 7.5% to 9.5% were seen once. The starting material was whole blood, obtained in connection with sensitization to the hapten diphenylcyclopropenone (DPC). The receptors shown here come from a woman aged 25 to 39 with alopecia areata. Some clones in this sample may be carry-over from other donors' samples. Both conserved end residues are part of each CDR3. The order of the fields is CDR3 DNA, CDR3 protein, J gene, V gene, D gene, clone size. A D gene is named only where the DNA matches it firmly. Clone size is given for some rows only: seen once, a few or many times, or a class if the clone is expanded.

CDR3 DNA: TGTGCCAGCAGCGCCCGCTGGGGGACTAGTGGTGAGACCCAGTACTTC
CDR3 protein: CASSARWGTSGETQYF
J gene: TRBJ2-5
V gene: TRBV7-2
D gene: TRBD2
clone size: -

CDR3 DNA: TGTGCCTCGGCTCGGGGGATTGAAGCTTTCTTT
CDR3 protein: CASARGIEAFF
J gene: TRBJ1-1
V gene: TRBV30
D gene: -
clone size: many

CDR3 DNA: TGTGCCTGGAGTGTAGGCAGAAGCAATCAGCCCCAGCATTTT
CDR3 protein: CAWSVGRSNQPQHF
J gene: TRBJ1-5
V gene: TRBV30
D gene: -
clone size: -

CDR3 DNA: TGTGCCAGCAGCTTGGAAGGGACAGGGTTCAATCAGCCCCAGCATTTT
CDR3 protein: CASSLEGTGFNQPQHF
J gene: TRBJ1-5
V gene: TRBV5-6
D gene: TRBD1
clone size: -

CDR3 DNA: TGTGCCAGCACCCCAGGGTTGACTAGCGGGGGACGAAAGGACGAGCAGTACTTC
CDR3 protein: CASTPGLTSGGRKDEQYF
J gene: TRBJ2-7
V gene: TRBV6-1
D gene: TRBD2
clone size: many

CDR3 DNA: TGCAGCGTTGAAGATTGGGGGACAGGGGAGACTGAAGCTTTCTTT
CDR3 protein: CSVEDWGTGETEAFF
J gene: TRBJ1-1
V gene: TRBV29-1
D gene: TRBD1
clone size: few

CDR3 DNA: TGTGCCAGCAGCCACACACTTACAGGGCAGCCCCAGCATTTT
CDR3 protein: CASSHTLTGQPQHF
J gene: TRBJ1-5
V gene: TRBV4-2
D gene: -
clone size: few

CDR3 DNA: TGTGCCAGCAGTGGGGATCGACAGGCTGGCGGGGAGCTGTTTTTT
CDR3 protein: CASSGDRQAGGELFF
J gene: TRBJ2-2
V gene: TRBV2
D gene: -
clone size: -

CDR3 DNA: TGCAGCGTGGGACAGGTTGGGAACTCCTACGAGCAGTACTTC
CDR3 protein: CSVGQVGNSYEQYF
J gene: TRBJ2-7
V gene: TRBV29-1
D gene: TRBD1
clone size: -

CDR3 DNA: TGTGCCAGCAGCAAAGGACTGGGGGGGCATTCTGGGGCCAACGTCCTGACTTTC
CDR3 protein: CASSKGLGGHSGANVLTF
J gene: TRBJ2-6
V gene: TRBV21-1
D gene: -
clone size: -

CDR3 DNA: TGTGCCAGCAGCTTGTCGGGGGGGGCTGTAGATACGCAGTATTTT
CDR3 protein: CASSLSGGAVDTQYF
J gene: TRBJ2-3
V gene: TRBV5-6
D gene: TRBD2
clone size: few

CDR3 DNA: TGTGCCAGCAGTGAAAACCGGGGGTCCTCCTACGAGCAGTACTTC
CDR3 protein: CASSENRGSSYEQYF
J gene: TRBJ2-7
V gene: TRBV2
D gene: -
clone size: many

CDR3 DNA: TGTGCCAGTAGTGGGTGGGAGAATCAGCCCCAGCATTTT
CDR3 protein: CASSGWENQPQHF
J gene: TRBJ1-5
V gene: TRBV19
D gene: -
clone size: -

CDR3 DNA: TGTGCCACCAGCAACACCGGGACAGGGGGACCGGCCCGGGCCGGGGAGCTGTTTTTT
CDR3 protein: CATSNTGTGGPARAGELFF
J gene: TRBJ2-2
V gene: TRBV15
D gene: TRBD1
clone size: many

CDR3 DNA: TGTGCCAGCAGCTCGACAGGAACTTATGAAGCTTTCTTT
CDR3 protein: CASSSTGTYEAFF
J gene: TRBJ1-1
V gene: TRBV7-9
D gene: -
clone size: -

CDR3 DNA: TGTGCCTGGGGAGATGGCCTTTACTACGAGCAGTACTTC
CDR3 protein: CAWGDGLYYEQYF
J gene: TRBJ2-7
V gene: TRBV30
D gene: -
clone size: -

CDR3 DNA: TGTGCCAGCAGCCCGAATAGCAATCAGCCCCAGCATTTT
CDR3 protein: CASSPNSNQPQHF
J gene: TRBJ1-5
V gene: TRBV12-3/TRBV12-4
D gene: -
clone size: many

CDR3 DNA: TGTGCCAGCATGAAGGGCACCTCTAACTATGGCTACACCTTC
CDR3 protein: CASMKGTSNYGYTF
J gene: TRBJ1-2
V gene: TRBV6-1
D gene: -
clone size: few

CDR3 DNA: TGCAGCGTTGCGGGGGGGGGGAATCAGCCCCAGCATTTT
CDR3 protein: CSVAGGGNQPQHF
J gene: TRBJ1-5
V gene: TRBV29-1
D gene: -
clone size: many

CDR3 DNA: TGTGCCATCAAACCGGGACAGGGGACAGATACGCAGTATTTT
CDR3 protein: CAIKPGQGTDTQYF
J gene: TRBJ2-3
V gene: TRBV10-3
D gene: TRBD1
clone size: many

CDR3 DNA: TGCAGTGCTAGAGATCCCCTAGCAGGGGATACGCAGTATTTT
CDR3 protein: CSARDPLAGDTQYF
J gene: TRBJ2-3
V gene: TRBV20-1
D gene: -
clone size: many

CDR3 DNA: TGTGCCAGCTCACCCCTTTTCAATGAGCAGTTCTTC
CDR3 protein: CASSPLFNEQFF
J gene: TRBJ2-1
V gene: TRBV18
D gene: -
clone size: many

CDR3 DNA: TGTGCCAGCAGCCCTAGGGACAGCGGCCAGGATACGCAGTATTTT
CDR3 protein: CASSPRDSGQDTQYF
J gene: TRBJ2-3
V gene: TRBV7-9
D gene: TRBD1
clone size: many

CDR3 DNA: TGTGCCAGCAGTTTAGGGGCGGGTGGCTACACCTTC
CDR3 protein: CASSLGAGGYTF
J gene: TRBJ1-2
V gene: TRBV12-3/TRBV12-4
D gene: -
clone size: many

CDR3 DNA: TGTGCCAGCAGTGGGGGGTCTGGAGCTTTCTTT
CDR3 protein: CASSGGSGAFF
J gene: TRBJ1-1
V gene: TRBV12-3/TRBV12-4
D gene: -
clone size: medium-sized

CDR3 DNA: TGTGCCAGCAGTTCCTACGAGCAGTACTTC
CDR3 protein: CASSSYEQYF
J gene: TRBJ2-7
V gene: TRBV12-3/TRBV12-4
D gene: -
clone size: many

CDR3 DNA: TGTGCCAGCAGCTCCACTAACCCAGATACGCAGTATTTT
CDR3 protein: CASSSTNPDTQYF
J gene: TRBJ2-3
V gene: TRBV7-3
D gene: -
clone size: many

CDR3 DNA: TGTGCCAGCAGCGCACACTGGGGGAGAGACACTGAAGCTTTCTTT
CDR3 protein: CASSAHWGRDTEAFF
J gene: TRBJ1-1
V gene: TRBV9
D gene: -
clone size: few

CDR3 DNA: TGTGCCAGCAGTGTATCCCCAGCAGCTAACTATGGCTACACCTTC
CDR3 protein: CASSVSPAANYGYTF
J gene: TRBJ1-2
V gene: TRBV6-5
D gene: -
clone size: many

CDR3 DNA: TGCGCCAGCAAGGAGGGGGGGAACACCGGGGAGCTGTTTTTT
CDR3 protein: CASKEGGNTGELFF
J gene: TRBJ2-2
V gene: TRBV5-1
D gene: -
clone size: few

CDR3 DNA: TGTGCCAGTAGTTTCCGGACAGGGGAGAGGAATTCACCCCTCCACTTT
CDR3 protein: CASSFRTGERNSPLHF
J gene: TRBJ1-6
V gene: TRBV19
D gene: TRBD1
clone size: -

CDR3 DNA: TGTGCCAGCAGTCGCCGACCGCCAGCCTACGAGCAGTACTTC
CDR3 protein: CASSRRPPAYEQYF
J gene: TRBJ2-7
V gene: TRBV12-3/TRBV12-4
D gene: -
clone size: -

CDR3 DNA: TGTGCCAGCACCCCTACTTTGGGACAGTTTGCAACTAATGAAAAACTGTTTTTT
CDR3 protein: CASTPTLGQFATNEKLFF
J gene: TRBJ1-4
V gene: TRBV5-8
D gene: TRBD1
clone size: many

CDR3 DNA: TGCAGTGCTAGTAGAGGCGGCCGGGGTCCCTCCTACAATGAGCAGTTCTTC
CDR3 protein: CSASRGGRGPSYNEQFF
J gene: TRBJ2-1
V gene: TRBV20-1
D gene: -
clone size: many

CDR3 DNA: TGCAGTGCAAAACAGTTATGGAACACCGGGGAGCTGTTTTTT
CDR3 protein: CSAKQLWNTGELFF
J gene: TRBJ2-2
V gene: TRBV20-1
D gene: -
clone size: -

CDR3 DNA: TGCAGTCTGACGAGCGGGGGGGCGGATACGCAGTATTTT
CDR3 protein: CSLTSGGADTQYF
J gene: TRBJ2-3
V gene: TRBV20-1
D gene: TRBD2
clone size: few

CDR3 DNA: TGTGCCAGCAGGGGTTATGGTGCAGGAACCTATGGCTACACCTTC
CDR3 protein: CASRGYGAGTYGYTF
J gene: TRBJ1-2
V gene: TRBV6-5
D gene: -
clone size: many

CDR3 DNA: TGCGCCAGCAGCCAGAGCGGGGGGCCTGGCACAGATACGCAGTATTTT
CDR3 protein: CASSQSGGPGTDTQYF
J gene: TRBJ2-3
V gene: TRBV4-1
D gene: TRBD2
clone size: -

CDR3 DNA: TGTGCCAGCAGCCCGGGAAGGGGGTCTGCTGGAAACACCATATATTTT
CDR3 protein: CASSPGRGSAGNTIYF
J gene: TRBJ1-3
V gene: TRBV7-6
D gene: -
clone size: many

CDR3 DNA: TGCGCCAGCAGCGGAACTGGAGGCACTGAAGCTTTCTTT
CDR3 protein: CASSGTGGTEAFF
J gene: TRBJ1-1
V gene: TRBV4-1
D gene: -
clone size: -

CDR3 DNA: TGTGCCAGCAGCTTAGGCGGGGGGCCGGAAGATACGCAGTATTTT
CDR3 protein: CASSLGGGPEDTQYF
J gene: TRBJ2-3
V gene: TRBV11-3
D gene: TRBD2
clone size: many

CDR3 DNA: TGTGCCAGCAGCCGTTTAAATGAGCAGTTCTTC
CDR3 protein: CASSRLNEQFF
J gene: TRBJ2-1
V gene: TRBV5-8
D gene: -
clone size: many

CDR3 DNA: TGTGCCAGCAGCTTAGGGCGGGGGTTGGAGGCTTTCTTT
CDR3 protein: CASSLGRGLEAFF
J gene: TRBJ1-1
V gene: TRBV7-2
D gene: -
clone size: many

CDR3 DNA: TGCGCCAGCAGATGGACAGGGGATGCCAACGAGCAGTACTTC
CDR3 protein: CASRWTGDANEQYF
J gene: TRBJ2-7
V gene: TRBV10-1
D gene: TRBD1
clone size: few

CDR3 DNA: TGTGCCAGCAGCTTGGACGGGCCTGGCTCTGGGGCCAACGTCCTGACTTTC
CDR3 protein: CASSLDGPGSGANVLTF
J gene: TRBJ2-6
V gene: TRBV5-4
D gene: -
clone size: few

CDR3 DNA: TGCAGTGCTAGAGGGAGCTTTGCAACTAATGAAAAACTGTTTTTT
CDR3 protein: CSARGSFATNEKLFF
J gene: TRBJ1-4
V gene: TRBV20-1
D gene: -
clone size: -

CDR3 DNA: TGCAGTGCCACCGGGACTGCGTCCGACGAGCAGTACTTC
CDR3 protein: CSATGTASDEQYF
J gene: TRBJ2-7
V gene: TRBV20-1
D gene: -
clone size: -

CDR3 DNA: TGTGCCAGCAGCCATAACTTATGGGGCCTTAACTATGGCTACACCTTC
CDR3 protein: CASSHNLWGLNYGYTF
J gene: TRBJ1-2
V gene: TRBV11-2
D gene: -
clone size: -

CDR3 DNA: TGTGCCAGCAGCCCACCCGACAGCTCGGTCCCCCTTTATGGCTACACCTTC
CDR3 protein: CASSPPDSSVPLYGYTF
J gene: TRBJ1-2
V gene: TRBV7-9
D gene: -
clone size: many

CDR3 DNA: TGCAGCCCTAGGACAGGGGTAACAGATACGCAGTATTTT
CDR3 protein: CSPRTGVTDTQYF
J gene: TRBJ2-3
V gene: TRBV29-1
D gene: TRBD1
clone size: -

CDR3 DNA: TGCGCCAGCAGCAAAGAGACAGGGGAGAGGATGTCCCGCTATGGCTACACCTTC
CDR3 protein: CASSKETGERMSRYGYTF
J gene: TRBJ1-2
V gene: TRBV5-1
D gene: TRBD1
clone size: few

CDR3 DNA: TGTGCCTGGAGTCCTGGGGCCAACGTCCTGACTTTC
CDR3 protein: CAWSPGANVLTF
J gene: TRBJ2-6
V gene: TRBV30
D gene: -
clone size: many

CDR3 DNA: TGTGCCAGCAGCGTAGATCTAGGAGAAGTTTGGTCTGAAGCTTTCTTT
CDR3 protein: CASSVDLGEVWSEAFF
J gene: TRBJ1-1
V gene: TRBV9
D gene: -
clone size: -

CDR3 DNA: TGTGCCAGCAGCCAAGATACGAGGGGCCAGAGCTGCACAGATACGCAGTATTTT
CDR3 protein: CASSQDTRGQSCTDTQYF
J gene: TRBJ2-3
V gene: TRBV14
D gene: -
clone size: few

CDR3 DNA: TGTGCCAGCAGTTTAAGAAGGGGTATGGAGACCCAGTACTTC
CDR3 protein: CASSLRRGMETQYF
J gene: TRBJ2-5
V gene: TRBV12-3/TRBV12-4
D gene: -
clone size: many